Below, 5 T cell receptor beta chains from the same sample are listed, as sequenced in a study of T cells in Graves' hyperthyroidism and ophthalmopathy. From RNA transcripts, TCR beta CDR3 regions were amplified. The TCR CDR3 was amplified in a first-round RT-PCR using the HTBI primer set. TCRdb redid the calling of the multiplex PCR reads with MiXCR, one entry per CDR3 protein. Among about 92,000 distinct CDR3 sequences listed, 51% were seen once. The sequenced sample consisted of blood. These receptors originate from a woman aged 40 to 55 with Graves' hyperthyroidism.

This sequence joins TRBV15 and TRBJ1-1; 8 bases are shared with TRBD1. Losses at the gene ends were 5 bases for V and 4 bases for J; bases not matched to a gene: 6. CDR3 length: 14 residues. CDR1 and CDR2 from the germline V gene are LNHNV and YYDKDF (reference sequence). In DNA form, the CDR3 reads TGTGCCACCAGCGCACAGGGGGAGGTCACTGAAGCTTTCTTT. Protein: CATSAQGEVTEAFF.

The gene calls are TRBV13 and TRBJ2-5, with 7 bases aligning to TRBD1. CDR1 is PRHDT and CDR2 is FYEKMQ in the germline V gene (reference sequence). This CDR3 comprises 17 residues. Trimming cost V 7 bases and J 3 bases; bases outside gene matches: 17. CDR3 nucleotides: TGTGCCAGCACCCTCGACAGGGACGGGTTTTCGGAAGAGACCCAGTACTTC. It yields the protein CASTLDRDGFSEETQYF.

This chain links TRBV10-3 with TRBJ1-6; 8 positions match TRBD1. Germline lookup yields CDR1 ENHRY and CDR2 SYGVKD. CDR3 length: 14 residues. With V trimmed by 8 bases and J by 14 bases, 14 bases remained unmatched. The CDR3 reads CAIGDLQGAFTLHF. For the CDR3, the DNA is TGTGCCATCGGCGATCTTCAGGGGGCGTTTACCCTCCACTTT.

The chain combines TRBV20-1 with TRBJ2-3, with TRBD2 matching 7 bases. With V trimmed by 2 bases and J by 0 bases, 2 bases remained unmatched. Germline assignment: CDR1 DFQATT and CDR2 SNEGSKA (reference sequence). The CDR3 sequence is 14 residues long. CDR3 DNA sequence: TGCAGTGCTAGACGCGGGAGAAGCACAGATACGCAGTATTTT. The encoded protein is CSARRGRSTDTQYF.

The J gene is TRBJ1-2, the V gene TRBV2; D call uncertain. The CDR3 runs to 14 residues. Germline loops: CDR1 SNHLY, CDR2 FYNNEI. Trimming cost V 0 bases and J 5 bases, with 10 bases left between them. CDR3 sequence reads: CASSEALHGYGYTF. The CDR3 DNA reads TGTGCCAGCAGTGAAGCGCTTCATGGGTATGGCTACACCTTC.